Presented here are 21 T cell receptor beta chains from one specimen sequenced in a study of OX40 agonist ivuxolimab in advanced cancers. Clones were read by immunoSEQ multiplex PCR, and TCRdb kept only the in-frame ones, dropping some. The sample has about 60,000 clones, roughly 86% seen once; the top ten hold more than 0.9%. Sequencing used CD4+ or CD8+ T cells sorted from blood, obtained in a trial of the OX40 agonist ivuxolimab. These receptors all stem from an adult with an advanced solid tumor such as melanoma, head and neck, liver or kidney cancer.

The V gene is TRBV5-8, the J gene TRBJ2-5, with TRBD1 as a possible D gene (6 bases). This CDR3 comprises 17 residues. Trimming removed 0 bases at V and 5 bases at J, with 20 bases between. Germline V CDR1 and CDR2: SGHTS, YDEGEE. The CDR3 DNA follows: TGTGCCAGCAGCTTGGTGAGGGACACGGACCATGGGGAGACCCAGTACTTC. This gives the protein CASSLVRDTDHGETQYF.

The chain employs TRBV9 and TRBJ1-5; D not resolved. The germline CDR1 and CDR2 sequences are SGDLS and YYNGEE. V was pared by 0 bases and J by 3 bases, with 10 bases between. The CDR3 is 15 amino acids. The DNA for the CDR3 is TGTGCCAGCAGCGTAGGGACCTTGGACAATCAGCCCCAGCATTTT. Encoded protein: CASSVGTLDNQPQHF.

This clone has only a few counts. The rearrangement joins TRBV19 to TRBJ2-1; D assignment may be TRBD1 or TRBD2 (5 bases each). CDR3 size: 14 residues. Germline V gene lookup returns CDR1 LNHDA and CDR2 SQIVND (reference sequence). V gave up 0 bases and J gave up 7 bases, with 10 bases separating them. CDR3 sequence (DNA): TGTGCCAGTAGTATAGAGGGGGTCAGAAATGAGCAGTTCTTC. Its protein is CASSIEGVRNEQFF.

This chain connects TRBV18 to TRBJ2-5; D possibly corresponds to TRBD2 (5 bases). V shed 2 bases and J shed 5 bases, with 18 bases lying between them. The CDR3 loop spans 16 amino acids. Germline CDR1 is KGHSH and CDR2 is LQKENI. In DNA, the CDR3 is TGTGCCAGCTCACCAACGAGCGGACCTTCCGGGGAGACCCAGTACTTC. Translated: CASSPTSGPSGETQYF.

The J gene is TRBJ2-5, the V gene TRBV7-8, with 14 nucleotides matching TRBD2. Germline CDR1 reads SGHVS; CDR2 reads FQNEAQ. Unmatched junction bases numbered 11, after V lost 4 bases and J lost 7 bases. CDR3 length: 17 residues. The chain's CDR3 is CASSYRTSGGNWATQYF. CDR3 DNA: TGTGCCAGCAGCTACCGGACTAGCGGGGGGAACTGGGCGACCCAGTACTTC.

The genes are TRBV5-8 and TRBJ2-3; D possibly corresponds to TRBD1 (6 bases). V lost 7 bases to trimming and J lost 4 bases, with 13 bases between them. CDR3 size: 13 residues. Germline V gene lookup returns CDR1 SGHTS and CDR2 YDEGEE. CDR3 in amino acids: CASAYQGPDTQYF. CDR3 in DNA: TGTGCCAGCGCTTACCAGGGGCCAGATACGCAGTATTTT.

V usage is TRBV7-3 and J usage is TRBJ2-2; D is ambiguous. This CDR3 has 14 residues. Germline V CDR1 and CDR2: SGHTA, FQGTGA. Trimming removed 5 bases at V and 4 bases at J, with 11 bases between. CDR3: CASSPNPGTGELFF. CDR3 DNA sequence: TGTGCCAGCAGCCCTAACCCGGGCACCGGGGAGCTGTTTTTT.

J is TRBJ1-6 and V is TRBV27, with D maybe TRBD1 (5 bases). The CDR3 covers 14 residues. V dropped 2 bases and J dropped 9 bases, with 11 bases sitting between them. Looked up from germline, CDR1 is MNHEY and CDR2 is SMNVEV (reference sequence). CDR3 in amino acids: CASSLMGGISPLHF. CDR3 sequence (DNA): TGTGCCAGCAGTTTAATGGGGGGGATTTCACCCCTCCACTTT.

The chain has TRBV10-1 and TRBJ2-2, with 7 positions matching TRBD2. CDR3 length: 14 residues. The V and J ends lost 2 bases and 8 bases, in that order; junction bases with no gene match: 5. Germline-derived CDR1 and CDR2 are WNHNN and SYGVQD (reference sequence). In DNA, the CDR3 is TGCGCCAGCAGTGAGATGTCAGCGGGGGGGGAGCTGTTTTTT. Protein sequence: CASSEMSAGGELFF.

The gene calls are TRBV7-9 and TRBJ1-1; tentative D call: TRBD1 (6 bases). Germline V gene sequence: CDR1 SEHNR, CDR2 FQNEAQ (reference sequence). V lost 2 bases and J lost 4, with 14 bases in between. The CDR3 covers 15 residues. The CDR3: CASSLSLGATTEAFF. The CDR3 bases are TGTGCCAGCAGCTTATCTCTGGGGGCTACCACTGAAGCTTTCTTT.

This chain joins TRBV7-9 and TRBJ2-1, with TRBD1 matching over 9 bases. The junction had 13 bases not matched to a gene; V was cut back by 6 bases and J by 4 bases. The CDR3 has 17 amino acids. Germline V gene data show CDR1 as SEHNR and CDR2 as FQNEAQ (reference sequence). In nucleotides, the CDR3 is TGTGCCAGCAGTGGCTGGACCGGGACAGGGACGTACAATGAGCAGTTCTTC. Translating gives CASSGWTGTGTYNEQFF.

The chain couples TRBV6-5 to TRBJ1-6; D perhaps matches TRBD1 (6 bases). The germline V gene encodes CDR1 MNHEY and CDR2 SVGAGI. The ends were cut back, 7 bases at V and 6 bases at J, with 16 bases in the middle. The CDR3 has 15 amino acids. The CDR3 coding sequence is TGTGCCAGCACCTACTTCACAGGGAGTAATTCACCCCTCCACTTT. It yields the protein CASTYFTGSNSPLHF.

The CDR3, as DNA: TGTGCCAGCAGCGTAGAAGTAGGGGGCTACGAGCAGTACTTC. As protein: CASSVEVGGYEQYF. The chain carries TRBV9 and TRBJ2-7, with TRBD1 as a possible D gene (6 bases). The germline CDR1 and CDR2 sequences are SGDLS and YYNGEE. The length of the CDR3 is 14 residues. Deletions cut 0 bases from V and 3 bases from J, with 10 bases between.

The chain combines TRBV5-1 with TRBJ1-2; D is ambiguous. Germline assignment: CDR1 SGHRS and CDR2 YFSETQ. The CDR3 extends over 17 amino acids. V gave up 4 bases and J gave up 3 bases, with 22 bases separating them. The chain's CDR3 is CASSLGRAGRRDYGYTF. The CDR3 DNA is TGCGCCAGCAGCCTTGGGAGGGCCGGGAGGAGGGACTATGGCTACACCTTC.

The gene calls are TRBV5-4 and TRBJ1-1, with TRBD1 matching over 11 bases. CDR3 size: 14 residues. Germline CDR1 and CDR2: SGHNT and YYREEE (reference sequence). The V gene end was trimmed by 5 bases and the J gene end by 4 bases; junction bases not matched to a gene: 4. CDR3 nucleotides: TGTGCCAGCAGGGGGGGACAGGGGGGCACTGAAGCTTTCTTT. Its translation is CASRGGQGGTEAFF.

This clone was observed a handful of times. The chain uses TRBV30 and TRBJ1-1, with unresolved D. The germline V and J ends were trimmed by 0 bases and 0 bases, with 5 bases remaining between them. CDR1 and CDR2 (germline): GTSNPN, SVGIG (reference sequence). The CDR3 spans 13 residues. The CDR3 DNA reads TGTGCCTGGAGTGTTCTGCTGAACACTGAAGCTTTCTTT. Its translation: CAWSVLLNTEAFF. Looking up the rest from reference TRBV30 and TRBJ1-1 gives the full variable domain: SQTIHQWPATLVQPVGSPLSLECTVEGTSNPNLYWYRQAAGRGLQLLFYSVGIGQISSEVPQNLSASRPQDRQFILSSKKLLLSDSGFYLCAWSVLLNTEAFFGQGTRLTVV.

About this clone: Other DNA variants within this sample encode the same CDR3. The rearrangement links TRBV18 to TRBJ2-7, with TRBD1 as a possible D gene (5 bases). There are 15 residues in the CDR3. V dropped 0 bases and J dropped 2 bases, with 11 bases sitting between them. Germline V CDR1 and CDR2: KGHSH, LQKENI. DNA of the CDR3: TGTGCCAGCTCACCACCGGGGCAGGGCGCCTACGAGCAGTACTTC. Its translation: CASSPPGQGAYEQYF.

The V gene is TRBV13, the J gene TRBJ2-7, with D maybe TRBD1 (6 bases). Germline V gene lookup returns CDR1 PRHDT and CDR2 FYEKMQ (reference sequence). Trimming removed 5 bases at V and 0 bases at J, with 11 bases between. There are 14 residues in the CDR3. CDR3 sequence: CASSPRTASYEQYF. CDR3 sequence (DNA): TGTGCCAGCAGCCCCCGGACAGCCTCCTACGAGCAGTACTTC.

V is TRBV4-1 and J is TRBJ1-3; D remains unclear. V lost 1 base and J 3 bases, leaving 10 bases between the germline ends. The CDR3 is made up of 15 amino acids. From germline, CDR1 is MGHRA and CDR2 YSYEKL. CDR3 sequence reads: CASSQGGVDGNTIYF. The DNA for the CDR3 is TGCGCCAGCAGCCAAGGGGGAGTAGATGGAAACACCATATATTTT.

This clone was recorded once. The chain combines TRBV18 with TRBJ2-7; either TRBD1 or TRBD2 may supply D (6 bases each). Germline-derived CDR1 and CDR2 are KGHSH and LQKENI. The CDR3 consists of 13 residues. Trimming stripped 6 bases from V and 2 bases from J, with 11 bases between. In DNA, the CDR3 is TGTGCCAGCTCGACTAGGGGGGCCTACGAGCAGTACTTC. Residues: CASSTRGAYEQYF.

This chain joins TRBV5-1 and TRBJ1-1; D gene unclear. The CDR3 loop spans 14 amino acids. V lost 0 bases and J lost 3, with 9 bases in between. The germline V gene has CDR1 SGHRS and CDR2 YFSETQ. The CDR3 nucleotides are TGCGCCAGCAGCTTGGGTAGCTCCTACACTGAAGCTTTCTTT. Protein: CASSLGSSYTEAFF.